The next 8 T cell receptor beta chains were all read from a single sample in a study of CD8+ T cells in alopecia areata. Treatment given: oral pan-JAK inhibitor, 5-10 mg twice daily. Once RNA had been extracted, it was reverse transcribed into cDNA to act as the sequencing template. Libraries were prepared by immunoSEQ multiplex PCR; TCRdb keeps only in-frame clonotypes and omits some of them. This sample has 80,000 to 100,000 clones, with about 44% found just once. The specimen was CD8+ T cells sorted from blood, collected at week 24, from a patient treated with tofacitinib. The source of these receptors is a human donor with alopecia areata.

J is TRBJ1-5 and V is TRBV19; D gene uncertain. Trimming left V 7 bases short and J 2 bases short, with 6 bases between. CDR1 and CDR2 from the germline V gene are LNHDA and SQIVND (reference sequence). The CDR3 runs 12 residues. CDR3 region: CASMRGNQPQHF. The CDR3 coding sequence is TGTGCCAGTATGAGGGGCAATCAGCCCCAGCATTTT.

This clone appeared a few times. J is TRBJ2-3 and V is TRBV30; 10 bases fit TRBD2. The V and J ends lost 5 bases and 4 bases, in that order; junction bases with no gene match: 6. The germline V gene encodes CDR1 GTSNPN and CDR2 SVGIG (reference sequence). The CDR3 runs 14 residues. CDR3 nucleotides: TGTGCCTGGGGGAGCGGGAGGGCCCCAGATACGCAGTATTTT. Residues: CAWGSGRAPDTQYF.

This clone was counted between two and nine times. The chain has TRBV29-1 and TRBJ2-6; 8 bases are a match to TRBD1. Germline CDR1 reads SQVTM; CDR2 reads ANQGSEA. After removal of 7 bases from V and 0 bases from J, the junction contained 8 bases not matched to a gene. The CDR3 sequence is 16 residues long. The CDR3 bases are TGCAGCGCCCCGGGACAGGAGAACTCTGGGGCCAACGTCCTGACTTTC. This translates into CSAPGQENSGANVLTF.

The chain has TRBV29-1 and TRBJ2-6; 12 nucleotides align to TRBD1. There are 17 residues in the CDR3. V was clipped by 6 bases and J by 4 bases; unmatched bases: 10. Germline V lookup: CDR1 SQVTM, CDR2 ANQGSEA. CDR3 coding DNA: TGCAGCGTGATACCGGGACAGGGGGCGCCCGGGGCCAACGTCCTGACTTTC. Amino acid sequence: CSVIPGQGAPGANVLTF.

This clone was recorded a few times. The CDR3 reads CSAAPGASGEQFF. In nucleotides, the CDR3 is TGCAGCGCCGCCCCCGGGGCGTCTGGTGAGCAGTTCTTC. The chain recombines TRBV29-1 with TRBJ2-1; D may correspond to TRBD1 or TRBD2 (5 bases each). Between the trimmed V and J ends, which lost 7 bases and 9 bases, there was a span of 19 bases. The CDR3 length is 13 residues. From germline, CDR1 is SQVTM and CDR2 ANQGSEA.

This clone was counted between two and nine times. The V call is TRBV29-1, the J call TRBJ1-1; a weak D match, TRBD1 (6 bases). Germline V lookup: CDR1 SQVTM, CDR2 ANQGSEA. Trimming left V 2 bases short and J 6 bases short, with 16 bases between. The length of the CDR3 is 14 residues. In DNA, the CDR3 is TGCAGCGTTGAAACAGGAGGGGGGGGTTCTGAAGCTTTCTTT. This encodes CSVETGGGGSEAFF.

This clone has only a few counts. The J gene is TRBJ1-5, the V gene TRBV12-5; D remains ambiguous. V was cut by 0 bases and J by 0 bases, with 9 bases left in between. CDR1 and CDR2 from the germline V gene are LGHNT and FRNRAP. The CDR3 is 16 residues long. CDR3 DNA: TGTGCTAGTGGTTTGGTAGAAGAGGATAGCAATCAGCCCCAGCATTTT. Translated, it gives CASGLVEEDSNQPQHF.

This clone was seen repeatedly, ten times or more. This chain joins TRBV7-8 and TRBJ1-1; 7 nucleotides align to TRBD1. The germline CDR1 and CDR2 sequences are SGHVS and FQNEAQ. The CDR3 is made up of 15 amino acids. V was clipped by 2 bases and J by 5 bases; unmatched bases: 8. The CDR3 reads CASSLLEGALTEAFF. CDR3 in DNA: TGTGCCAGCAGCTTATTGGAGGGGGCGCTGACTGAAGCTTTCTTT. The full variable domain, rest sourced from reference TRBV7-8 and TRBJ1-1, is GAGVSQSPRYKVAKRGQDVALRCDPISGHVSLFWYQQALGQGPEFLTYFQNEAQLDKSGLPSDRFFAERPEGSVSTLKIQRTQQEDSAVYLCASSLLEGALTEAFFGQGTRLTVV.